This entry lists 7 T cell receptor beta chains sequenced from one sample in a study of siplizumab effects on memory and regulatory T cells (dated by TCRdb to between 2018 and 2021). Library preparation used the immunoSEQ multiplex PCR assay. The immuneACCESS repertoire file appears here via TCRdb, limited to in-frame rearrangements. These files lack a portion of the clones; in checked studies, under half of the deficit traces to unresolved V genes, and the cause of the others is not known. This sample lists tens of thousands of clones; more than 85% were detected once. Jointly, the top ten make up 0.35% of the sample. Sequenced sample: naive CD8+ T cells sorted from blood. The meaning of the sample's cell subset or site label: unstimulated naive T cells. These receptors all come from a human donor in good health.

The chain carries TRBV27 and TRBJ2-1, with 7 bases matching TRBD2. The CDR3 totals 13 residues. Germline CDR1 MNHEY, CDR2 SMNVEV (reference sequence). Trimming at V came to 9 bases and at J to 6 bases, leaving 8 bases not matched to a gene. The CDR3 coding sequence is TGTGCCAGTCAAGCGGGATTGATCAATGAGCAGTTCTTC. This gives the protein CASQAGLINEQFF.

CDR3 sequence: CASSQSRARLANEQFF. CDR3 coding DNA: TGTGCCAGCAGCCAATCGAGGGCGCGGCTAGCCAATGAGCAGTTCTTC. The V call is TRBV14, the J call TRBJ2-1; possible D gene TRBD2, 5 bases. The V gene's germline CDR1 is SGHDN and CDR2 FVKESK. V was shortened by 2 bases and J by 6 bases, with 17 bases between the two germline ends. The CDR3 totals 16 residues.

The DNA of the CDR3 is TGTGCCAGCAGCTTTTTAGCGGGGGTATACGAGACCCAGTACTTC. It is translated as CASSFLAGVYETQYF. The chain joins TRBV7-9 to TRBJ2-5, with 9 nucleotides matching TRBD2. Germline assignment: CDR1 SEHNR and CDR2 FQNEAQ (reference sequence). This CDR3 spans 15 amino acids. V was clipped by 3 bases and J by 5 bases; unmatched bases: 7. The full variable domain, completed using reference TRBV7-9 and TRBJ2-5, is DTGVSQNPRHKITKRGQNVTFRCDPISEHNRLYWYRQTLGQGPEFLTYFQNEAQLEKSRLLSDRFSAERPKGSFSTLEIQRTEQGDSAMYLCASSFLAGVYETQYFGPGTRLLVL.

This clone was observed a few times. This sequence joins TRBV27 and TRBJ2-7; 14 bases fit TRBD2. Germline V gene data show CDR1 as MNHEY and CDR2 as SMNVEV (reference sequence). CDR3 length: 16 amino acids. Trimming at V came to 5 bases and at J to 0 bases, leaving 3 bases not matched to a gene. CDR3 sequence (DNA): TGTGCCAGCAGTCGTGGGACTAGCGGGAGCTCCTACGAGCAGTACTTC. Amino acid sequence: CASSRGTSGSSYEQYF.

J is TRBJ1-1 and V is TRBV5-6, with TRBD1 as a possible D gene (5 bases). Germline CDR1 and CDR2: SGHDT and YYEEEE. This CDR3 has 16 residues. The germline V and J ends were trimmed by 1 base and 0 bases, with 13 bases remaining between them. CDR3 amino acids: CASSLLAADMNTEAFF. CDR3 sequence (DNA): TGTGCCAGCAGCTTGTTAGCGGCGGACATGAACACTGAAGCTTTCTTT.

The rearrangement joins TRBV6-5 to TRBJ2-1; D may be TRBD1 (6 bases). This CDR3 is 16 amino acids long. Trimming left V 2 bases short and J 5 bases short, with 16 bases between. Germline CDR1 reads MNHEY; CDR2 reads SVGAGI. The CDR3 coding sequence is TGTGCCAGCAGTTACCCTCCGGGACAAAGTCACAATGAGCAGTTCTTC. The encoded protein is CASSYPPGQSHNEQFF.

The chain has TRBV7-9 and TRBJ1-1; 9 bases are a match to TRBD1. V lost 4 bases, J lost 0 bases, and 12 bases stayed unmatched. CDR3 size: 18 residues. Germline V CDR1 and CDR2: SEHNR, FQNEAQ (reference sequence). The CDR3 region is CASSYWTTGGLLNTEAFF. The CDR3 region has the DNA TGTGCCAGCAGCTATTGGACCACAGGGGGCCTGTTGAACACTGAAGCTTTCTTT.